This T cell receptor (beta chain) was identified in a study of early stage breast cancer tumors. Using immunoSEQ multiplex PCR, the repertoire was profiled, and TCRdb retains in-frame clones only, with some absent. The table shows some 72,000 clones, with around 80% occurring only once. Trimming removed 0 bases from V and 0 bases from J, with 5 bases in between. This CDR3 has 14 residues. Germline values: CDR1 SGDLS, CDR2 YYNGEE. The origin of this receptor is a person between 60 and 69 years old with breast cancer. V usage is TRBV9 and J usage is TRBJ2-3, with D unresolved. Sequences were obtained from blood. The CDR3 nucleotides read TGTGCCAGCAGCGTAGAAAGTAGCACAGATACGCAGTATTTT. It is translated as CASSVESSTDTQYF.